The sequence of this TCR beta chain was determined in a study of blood T cells in healthy people across ages. The study's findings and limits: Whereas aged donors had fewer naive CD4+ cells, long-lived donors had more of them and higher diversity.

The V gene lost 5 bases and the J gene lost 4 bases, with 21 bases spanning the gap. CDR1 is SGDLS, CDR2 YYNGEE, per germline. This CDR3 region has 16 residues. A note on this clonotype: The antigen remains unidentified.

Per sample, a minimum of 6 million PBMCs were isolated. Through a sample-barcoded 5' primer and a J-beta primer mix, a second PCR was run for about 6 to 11 cycles. TCRdb processed the 5' RACE reads anew with MiXCR; each CDR3 protein has one entry. Among 850,000 to 1,000,000 distinct CDR3 sequences listed, about 48% were seen once. Sequenced input: blood. J is TRBJ2-5 and V is TRBV9; D perhaps matches TRBD2 (8 bases). This sequence was found in a man aged 25 to 40 in good health. CDR3 in DNA: TGTGCCAGCAGTGGCAGGGGGACTAGTCGAGGAGAGACCCAGTACTTC. It is translated as CASSGRGTSRGETQYF. Full variable domain (rest looked up from reference TRBV9 and TRBJ2-5): DSGVTQTPKHLITATGQRVTLRCSPRSGDLSVYWYQQSLDQGLQFLIQYYNGEERAKGNILERFSAQQFPDLHSELNLSSLELGDSALYFCASSGRGTSRGETQYFGPGTRLLVL.